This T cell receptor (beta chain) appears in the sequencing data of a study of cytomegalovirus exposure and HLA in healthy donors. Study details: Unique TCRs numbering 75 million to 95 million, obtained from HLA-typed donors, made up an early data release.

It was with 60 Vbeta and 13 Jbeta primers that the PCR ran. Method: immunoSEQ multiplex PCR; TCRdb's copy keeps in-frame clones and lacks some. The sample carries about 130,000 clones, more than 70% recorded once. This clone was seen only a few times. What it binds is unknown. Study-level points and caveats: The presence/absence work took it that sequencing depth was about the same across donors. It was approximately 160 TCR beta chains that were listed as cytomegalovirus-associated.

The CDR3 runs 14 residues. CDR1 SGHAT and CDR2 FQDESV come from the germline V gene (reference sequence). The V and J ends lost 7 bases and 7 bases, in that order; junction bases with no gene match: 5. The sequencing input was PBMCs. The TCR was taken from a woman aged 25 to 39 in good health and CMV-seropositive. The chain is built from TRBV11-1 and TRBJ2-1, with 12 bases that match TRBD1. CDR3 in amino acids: CASKGQGANNEQFF. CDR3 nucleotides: TGTGCCAGCAAGGGACAGGGGGCGAATAATGAGCAGTTCTTC. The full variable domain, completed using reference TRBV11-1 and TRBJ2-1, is EAEVAQSPRYKITEKSQAVAFWCDPISGHATLYWYRQILGQGPELLVQFQDESVVDDSQLPKDRFSAERLKGVDSTLKIQPAELGDSAMYLCASKGQGANNEQFFGPGTRLTVL.